One sample yielded the 18 T cell receptor beta chains listed below, sequenced in a study of cytomegalovirus exposure and HLA in healthy donors. In the PCR, 60 Vbeta and 13 Jbeta primers were used. Profiled with immunoSEQ multiplex PCR; TCRdb holds only in-frame clones, not every one. The sample carries 150,000 to 200,000 clones, 70% to 85% recorded once. The specimen was PBMCs. The receptors were sampled from a man aged 40-49 years in good health and CMV-seronegative.

This clone was picked up a small number of times. The chain joins TRBV2 to TRBJ2-5; TRBD1 is a possible D gene (6 bases). Germline V gives CDR1 SNHLY, CDR2 FYNNEI. The CDR3 sequence is 14 residues long. V dropped 1 base and J dropped 5 bases, with 11 bases sitting between them. DNA for the CDR3: TGTGCCAGCAGTGAAGTTAATAGGGGGGAGACCCAGTACTTC. Translating gives CASSEVNRGETQYF. The whole variable domain, remainder taken from reference TRBV2 and TRBJ2-5, is EPEVTQTPSHQVTQMGQEVILRCVPISNHLYFYWYRQILGQKVEFLVSFYNNEISEKSEIFDDQFSVERPDGSNFTLKIRSTKLEDSAMYFCASSEVNRGETQYFGPGTRLLVL.

The chain recombines TRBV2 with TRBJ1-1; no reliable D call. The CDR3 consists of 14 residues. Germline V gene data show CDR1 as SNHLY and CDR2 as FYNNEI. V lost 2 bases, J lost 3 bases, and 10 bases lay in between. CDR3 loop: CASSENPEDTEAFF. The CDR3 DNA follows: TGTGCCAGCAGTGAAAACCCTGAGGACACTGAAGCTTTCTTT.

This sequence joins TRBV15 and TRBJ2-7; a possible D gene is TRBD2 (5 bases). Germline assignment: CDR1 LNHNV and CDR2 YYDKDF (reference sequence). The ends were cut back, 6 bases at V and 2 bases at J, with 11 bases in the middle. The CDR3 totals 13 residues. This CDR3 is CATRIDGTYEQYF. In nucleotides, the CDR3 is TGTGCCACCAGAATTGACGGGACCTACGAGCAGTACTTC.

The chain combines TRBV7-2 with TRBJ2-7, with TRBD2 identical over 9 bases. The CDR3 totals 15 residues. The trim removed 1 base at V and 2 bases at J, leaving 3 bases unmatched. Per germline, CDR1 SGHTA and CDR2 FQGNSA. The CDR3 reads CASSLVAGGTYEQYF. The CDR3 DNA sequence: TGTGCCAGCAGCTTAGTTGCGGGGGGGACCTACGAGCAGTACTTC.

This clone was seen only once. The chain employs TRBV20-1 and TRBJ1-2, with 7 bases identical to TRBD1. V lost 5 bases and J lost 7; bases outside the gene matches: 4. This CDR3 has 11 residues. Germline-derived CDR1 and CDR2 are DFQATT and SNEGSKA (reference sequence). The CDR3 DNA reads as TGCAGTGCTCCAGGGGGTGCTGGCTACACCTTC. It yields the protein CSAPGGAGYTF.

This clone occurred once. The chain joins TRBV5-1 to TRBJ1-1, with D tentatively TRBD1 (5 bases). The length of the CDR3 is 15 residues. The germline V and J ends were trimmed by 4 bases and 5 bases, with 18 bases remaining between them. The germline V gene encodes CDR1 SGHRS and CDR2 YFSETQ. CDR3 coding DNA: TGCGCCAGCAGCCCTATTGAAATGGCAGGGACTGAAGCTTTCTTT. Protein product: CASSPIEMAGTEAFF.

The sample holds a few counts of this clone. The sample contains more than one DNA sequence encoding this CDR3. The rearrangement links TRBV7-9 to TRBJ2-1, with 12 bases identical to TRBD1. V lost 4 bases to trimming and J lost 7 bases; unmatched junction nucleotides: 5. This CDR3 region has 15 residues. Looked up from germline, CDR1 is SEHNR and CDR2 is FQNEAQ (reference sequence). The CDR3 sequence: CASSYRDRGRNEQFF. CDR3 sequence (DNA): TGTGCCAGCAGCTACCGGGACAGGGGGCGGAATGAGCAGTTCTTC.

The gene calls are TRBV6-4 and TRBJ2-1; 11 bases align to TRBD1. The CDR3 loop spans 15 amino acids. V trimming: 4 bases; J trimming: 4 bases; junction bases outside the gene matches: 3. The V gene's germline CDR1 is MRHNA and CDR2 SNTAGT. The CDR3 sequence: CASSGGTGGYNEQFF. In nucleotides, the CDR3 is TGTGCCAGCAGTGGCGGGACAGGGGGATACAATGAGCAGTTCTTC.

The chain links TRBV6-5 to TRBJ2-7; TRBD1 might be the D (6 bases). V lost 6 bases to trimming and J lost 5 bases, with 20 bases between them. The germline V gene has CDR1 MNHEY and CDR2 SVGAGI. The CDR3 length is 15 residues. The CDR3 DNA is TGTGCCAGCAGGAGGCGGGTTTCAGGGGATCACGAGCAGTACTTC. Protein product: CASRRRVSGDHEQYF.

The chain uses TRBV5-8 and TRBJ1-1; possible D gene TRBD1, 5 bases. V gave up 2 bases and J gave up 1 base, with 9 bases separating them. This CDR3 has 14 residues. Germline V gives CDR1 SGHTS, CDR2 YDEGEE. This chain's CDR3 is CASSFRQWNTEAFF. CDR3 nucleotide sequence: TGTGCCAGCAGCTTTCGACAGTGGAACACTGAAGCTTTCTTT.

The genes are TRBV6-1 and TRBJ1-1; D remains ambiguous. Germline-derived CDR1 and CDR2 are MNHNS and SASEGT. The CDR3 spans 13 residues. Between the trimmed V and J ends, which lost 0 bases and 6 bases, there was a span of 8 bases. Here the CDR3 DNA reads TGTGCCAGCAGTGAAGCCCCAGCGCCTGAAGCTTTCTTT. This translates into CASSEAPAPEAFF.

The chain has TRBV7-8 and TRBJ1-2, with TRBD1 as a possible D gene (6 bases). V was pared by 2 bases and J by 6 bases, with 19 bases between. This CDR3 is built from 16 residues. Looked up from germline, CDR1 is SGHVS and CDR2 is FQNEAQ. The CDR3 is CASSLWDGTGTNGYTF. Here the CDR3 DNA reads TGTGCCAGCAGCTTATGGGATGGTACAGGGACCAATGGCTACACCTTC.

The chain links TRBV10-1 to TRBJ2-1; D not certain. The CDR3 length is 14 residues. From germline, CDR1 is WNHNN and CDR2 SYGVQD (reference sequence). V shed 7 bases and J shed 0 bases, with 10 bases lying between them. CDR3 in DNA: TGCGCCAGCACCCGGCGGCCCTCCTACAATGAGCAGTTCTTC. Its translation: CASTRRPSYNEQFF.

The gene calls are TRBV5-4 and TRBJ2-5; D is ambiguous. Trimming stripped 0 bases from V and 5 bases from J, with 11 bases between. In germline, CDR1 is SGHNT, CDR2 YYREEE (reference sequence). There are 14 residues in the CDR3. CDR3 loop: CASSLAPIGETQYF. In nucleotides, the CDR3 is TGTGCCAGCAGCTTGGCTCCGATCGGGGAGACCCAGTACTTC. Filled out from reference TRBV5-4 and TRBJ2-5, the complete variable domain reads ETGVTQSPTHLIKTRGQQVTLRCSSQSGHNTVSWYQQALGQGPQFIFQYYREEENGRGNFPPRFSGLQFPNYSSELNVNALELDDSALYLCASSLAPIGETQYFGPGTRLLVL.

This rearrangement joins TRBV9 to TRBJ2-7; D call uncertain. The germline V gene encodes CDR1 SGDLS and CDR2 YYNGEE. The CDR3 has 14 amino acids. Trimming shortened V by 0 bases and J by 0 bases, and 7 bases separated the two germline ends. This CDR3 is CASSVVDFSYEQYF. CDR3 nucleotide sequence: TGTGCCAGCAGCGTAGTAGACTTCTCCTACGAGCAGTACTTC. Filled out from reference TRBV9 and TRBJ2-7, the complete variable domain reads DSGVTQTPKHLITATGQRVTLRCSPRSGDLSVYWYQQSLDQGLQFLIQYYNGEERAKGNILERFSAQQFPDLHSELNLSSLELGDSALYFCASSVVDFSYEQYFGPGTRLTVT.

The chain couples TRBV21-1 to TRBJ2-7; the DNA was not used to check the table's D call, TRBD1. TRBV21-1 is described as a pseudogene. CDR3 length: 13 amino acids. CDR3 nucleotides: TGTGCCGGATCCGGGACAGGGGACTACGAGCAGTACTTC. Translation gives CAGSGTGDYEQYF.

The chain combines TRBV30 with TRBJ1-5, with D perhaps matching TRBD1 (5 bases). The CDR3 is 16 residues long. Per germline, CDR1 GTSNPN and CDR2 SVGIG (reference sequence). The V end lost 0 bases, the J end lost 9 bases, and 21 bases lay between the germline ends. The CDR3 protein is CAWSVFSLPQGMPQHF. The CDR3 nucleotides read TGTGCCTGGAGTGTTTTCTCGTTACCTCAGGGTATGCCCCAGCATTTT.

V usage is TRBV6-1 and J usage is TRBJ1-6; 7 positions agree with TRBD1. J lost 10 bases, V lost 0 bases, and 9 bases had no gene match. The CDR3 consists of 16 residues. Germline V gene data show CDR1 as MNHNS and CDR2 as SASEGT. DNA for the CDR3: TGTGCCAGCAGTGAAGCGACGACAGGGCTAATCTCACCCCTCCACTTT. It encodes CASSEATTGLISPLHF.